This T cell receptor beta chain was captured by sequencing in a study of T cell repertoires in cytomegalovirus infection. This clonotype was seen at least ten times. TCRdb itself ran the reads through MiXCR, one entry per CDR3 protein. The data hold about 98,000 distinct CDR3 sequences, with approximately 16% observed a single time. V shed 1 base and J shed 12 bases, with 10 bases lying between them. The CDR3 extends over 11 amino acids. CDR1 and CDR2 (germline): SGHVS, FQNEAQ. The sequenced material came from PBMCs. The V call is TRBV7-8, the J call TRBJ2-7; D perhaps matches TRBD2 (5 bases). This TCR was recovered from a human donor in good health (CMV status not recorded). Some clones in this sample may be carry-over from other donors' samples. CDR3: CASSLGGETYF. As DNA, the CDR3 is TGTGCCAGCAGCTTAGGGGGAGAAACGTACTTC.